This TCR beta chain was sequenced in a study of T cells in Graves' hyperthyroidism and ophthalmopathy. V dropped 4 bases and J dropped 4; count of bases not matched to a gene: 7. The CDR3 loop spans 15 amino acids. Germline V gene data show CDR1 as KGHSH and CDR2 as LQKENI. TCR beta CDR3 region amplification was performed from RNA transcripts. The HTBI primer set drove a first-round RT-PCR of the TCR CDR3. From the multiplex PCR reads, TCRdb called clonotypes with MiXCR, one entry per CDR3 protein. Of fewer than 750,000 distinct CDR3 sequences detected, around 45% appear once; the ten largest clones hold more than 7.5%.

The sequence was obtained from a woman aged 18-29 years with Graves' hyperthyroidism. The chain couples TRBV18 to TRBJ1-1; 9 bases line up with TRBD1. Material: peripheral blood or thyroid tissue (not recorded which). The chain's CDR3 is CASSRTGQGSTEAFF. CDR3 nucleotides: TGTGCCAGCTCACGAACTGGACAGGGGAGCACTGAAGCTTTCTTT.